These T cell receptor beta chains were read from a single sample in a study of T-cell reconstitution after alpha-beta-depleted transplantation in children. TCRdb processed the PCR reads anew with MiXCR; each CDR3 protein has one entry. The profile shows approximately 590,000 distinct CDR3 sequences, roughly a tenth of them singletons. The sequencing used PBMCs from the stem cell graft donor, collected from the stem cell graft. These receptor sequences come from a human donor who donated a stem cell graft to a child with acute myeloid leukemia. Each CDR3 is given with its conserved first and last residue. Each record gives: clone size, J gene, CDR3 length, D gene, V gene, CDR3 DNA, CDR3 protein. The D gene is left open where the match is weak. Clone size is not always given. Where it is, it says once, few, many or a class for expanded clones.

>many|TRBJ2-7|13|-|TRBV20-1
TGCAGTGCCCAGGGACTGGTACTCTACGAGCAGTACTTC
CSAQGLVLYEQYF
>many|TRBJ1-6|16|-|TRBV4-3
TGCGCCAGCAGCCAAGATACGACAGCTTATAATTCACCCCTCCACTTT
CASSQDTTAYNSPLHF
>-|TRBJ2-2|15|-|TRBV30
TGTGCCTGGATAAAGAAAGGGACGAACACCGGGGAGCTGTTTTTT
CAWIKKGTNTGELFF
>-|TRBJ2-1|17|TRBD1|TRBV20-1
TGCAGTGCCAAAGGACAGGGGACGGCTCTCTCCTACAATGAGCAGTTCTTC
CSAKGQGTALSYNEQFF
>once|TRBJ2-7|15|-|TRBV6-5
TGTGCCAGCAGTTTCCTTAGCGAGATTACAGGGGAGCAGTACTTC
CASSFLSEITGEQYF
>many|TRBJ2-5|13|-|TRBV10-3
TGTGCCATCAGTGTACGGTCCCAAGAGACCCAGTACTTC
CAISVRSQETQYF
>-|TRBJ2-3|15|-|TRBV28
TGTGCCAGCAGTCTCGGGGACACTAGCACAGATACGCAGTATTTT
CASSLGDTSTDTQYF
>-|TRBJ1-2|10|-|TRBV29-1
TGCAGCGCCGGGGTCTCTGGCTACACCTTC
CSAGVSGYTF
>few|TRBJ2-2|11|-|TRBV12-3/TRBV12-4
TGTGCCACCAGGGGGGCCTGGGAGCTGTTTTTT
CATRGAWELFF
>many|TRBJ2-1|15|TRBD1|TRBV28
TGTGCCAGCAGCCTCCGGGACAGGCGCTACAATGAGCAGTTCTTC
CASSLRDRRYNEQFF
>-|TRBJ1-1|14|-|TRBV3-1
TGTGCCAGCAGCCAAGCCGGGGGCGGGACTGAAGCTTTCTTT
CASSQAGGGTEAFF
>-|TRBJ1-6|17|-|TRBV28
TGTGCCAGCAGTTCCCCGACAGGCCACTCCTATAATTCACCCCTCCACTTT
CASSSPTGHSYNSPLHF
>few|TRBJ1-5|14|-|TRBV6-2/TRBV6-3
TGTGCCAGCAGCTTGACGGTATATAATCAGCCCCAGCATTTT
CASSLTVYNQPQHF
>few|TRBJ2-5|15|TRBD1|TRBV6-5
TGTGCCAGCAGTTACCCGGGACAGGGTGCAGAGACCCAGTACTTC
CASSYPGQGAETQYF
>-|TRBJ2-7|14|TRBD1|TRBV20-1
TGCAGTGCTACGGGACAGGGACTCTCCTACGAGCAGTACTTC
CSATGQGLSYEQYF
>many|TRBJ2-7|12|TRBD1|TRBV7-8
TGTGCCAGCAGCCCGGACAGGATGGAGCAGTACTTC
CASSPDRMEQYF
>-|TRBJ1-2|14|-|TRBV7-9
TGTGCCAGCGGTCCACCCTCCTGGCACTATGGCTACACCTTC
CASGPPSWHYGYTF
>many|TRBJ2-1|15|TRBD2|TRBV7-2
TGTGCCAGCACGGGACTAGCGGGAGGGCAAGGTGAGCAGTTCTTC
CASTGLAGGQGEQFF
>many|TRBJ2-1|16|-|TRBV7-9
TGTGCCAGCAGCTTAGCGGGGAGAGGCAAATACAATGAGCAGTTCTTC
CASSLAGRGKYNEQFF
>many|TRBJ2-7|15|-|TRBV12-3/TRBV12-4
TGTGCCAGCAGTTTACGAGGGGGTAACCCCTACGAGCAGTACTTC
CASSLRGGNPYEQYF
>-|TRBJ2-2|16|-|TRBV4-3
TGCGCCAGCAGCCAAGATGGAGGGGGCTTAACCGGGGAGCTGTTTTTT
CASSQDGGGLTGELFF
>many|TRBJ2-7|13|-|TRBV20-1
TGCAGTGCCGCTCGCGGGGAAGTCAGCGAGCAGTACTTC
CSAARGEVSEQYF
>many|TRBJ2-1|14|TRBD2|TRBV10-3
TGTGCCATCAGTGATCCTAGCGGGAGTCAGGAGCAGTTCTTC
CAISDPSGSQEQFF
>many|TRBJ1-5|13|-|TRBV18
TGTGCCAGCTCGGCGGGGAGCAATCAGCCCCAGCATTTT
CASSAGSNQPQHF
>few|TRBJ1-2|8|-|TRBV20-1
TGCAGTGACACACGCTACACCTTC
CSDTRYTF
>few|TRBJ2-7|13|-|TRBV20-1
TGCAGTGCTAGTCTAGACGGATCCTACGAGCAGTACTTC
CSASLDGSYEQYF
>many|TRBJ1-2|14|-|TRBV6-5
TGTGCCAGCTCCGACAGGAAGCCTAACTATGGCTACACCTTC
CASSDRKPNYGYTF
>-|TRBJ2-1|17|-|TRBV6-5
TGTGCCAGCAGTTCCGAACTAGCACCAAACTCCTACAATGAGCAGTTCTTC
CASSSELAPNSYNEQFF
>few|TRBJ1-2|11|-|TRBV29-1
TGCAGCGTTGATGGGATGCAGGGCTACACCTTC
CSVDGMQGYTF
>many|TRBJ2-1|16|TRBD2|TRBV20-1
TGCAGTGCTAGAGAGCCCAGCGGGACCTCCTACAATGAGCAGTTCTTC
CSAREPSGTSYNEQFF
>-|TRBJ1-1|14|-|TRBV6-1
TGTGCCACTGCCGTGGAGGGAGGGAACACTGAAGCTTTCTTT
CATAVEGGNTEAFF
>few|TRBJ1-1|13|-|TRBV2
TGTGCCAGCAAGGGGATCGGGAACACTGAAGCTTTCTTT
CASKGIGNTEAFF
>few|TRBJ2-4|18|TRBD2|TRBV2
TGTGCCAGCAGTGAAGGGGGACTAGCGGGCTTAGCCAAAAACATTCAGTACTTC
CASSEGGLAGLAKNIQYF
>few|TRBJ2-3|15|-|TRBV24-1
TGTGCCACCAGTGACCAACAGGGTTGGAGGGATACGCAGTATTTT
CATSDQQGWRDTQYF
>few|TRBJ1-4|15|-|TRBV3-1
TGTGCCAGCAGCCAGACTCAGGGAGACGGTGAAAAACTGTTTTTT
CASSQTQGDGEKLFF
>-|TRBJ1-4|15|-|TRBV11-2
TGTGCCAGCAGCTTAGATGTCTTGTTTGGGGAAAAACTGTTTTTT
CASSLDVLFGEKLFF
>many|TRBJ2-1|15|TRBD2|TRBV11-1
TGTGCCAGCAGCCCAGACATAGCGGGGAGCAATGAGCAGTTCTTC
CASSPDIAGSNEQFF
>-|TRBJ2-1|12|-|TRBV7-9
TGTGCCAGCAGCCGCCCCGGTGGGGAGCAGTTCTTC
CASSRPGGEQFF
>few|TRBJ2-3|15|TRBD1|TRBV5-6
TGTGCCAGCAGCTCGGGGACAGGGGGCAGGGAAGGGGAGTATTTT
CASSSGTGGREGEYF
>-|TRBJ2-7|18|TRBD2|TRBV11-2
TGTGCCAGCAGCCTAATACTAGCGGGAGCCTCCAATTCTTACGAGCAGTACTTC
CASSLILAGASNSYEQYF
>few|TRBJ2-7|14|TRBD1|TRBV28
TGTGCCAGCAGTTTAAACAGGGGCAGTGATGAGCAGTACTTC
CASSLNRGSDEQYF
>many|TRBJ2-5|15|-|TRBV7-8
TGTGCCAGCAGCTTAGGGTGGACCGCTCAAGAGACCCAGTACTTC
CASSLGWTAQETQYF
>few|TRBJ2-1|15|-|TRBV5-1
TGCGCCAGCTCGGACTCTCCGGGCTCCTACAATGAGCAGTTCTTC
CASSDSPGSYNEQFF
>-|TRBJ1-2|11|-|TRBV21-1
TGTGCCCCTCCGGGTAGCTATGGCTACACCTTC
CAPPGSYGYTF
>few|TRBJ2-7|16|TRBD2|TRBV15
TGTGCCACCAGCAGAGATCTAGCGGGCCTCTCCTACGAGCAGTACTTC
CATSRDLAGLSYEQYF
>many|TRBJ2-3|15|TRBD2|TRBV15
TGTGCCACCAGAGAGGCGGCTAGCGGGAGAGATACGCAGTATTTT
CATREAASGRDTQYF
>few|TRBJ2-2|14|-|TRBV10-2
TGCGCCAGCAGTCGGGGTGGGGGTGCTCAGGAGCTGTTTTTT
CASSRGGGAQELFF
>many|TRBJ2-1|16|-|TRBV7-7
TGTGCTAGCAGCTTAAATCAGGTAGCGGACTACAATGAGCAGTTCTTC
CASSLNQVADYNEQFF
>few|TRBJ1-4|13|TRBD1|TRBV30
TGTGCCTGGGAACCGGGACAGAGGGGAAAACTGTTTTTT
CAWEPGQRGKLFF
>-|TRBJ2-4|12|-|TRBV29-1
TGCAGCGCCGGGTCCTCAGGAAACATTCAGTACTTC
CSAGSSGNIQYF
>many|TRBJ2-1|17|TRBD2|TRBV3-1
TGTGCCAGCAGCCAAGATCGACTAGCGGTCCCCTACAATGAGCAGTTCTTC
CASSQDRLAVPYNEQFF
>-|TRBJ1-1|14|TRBD1|TRBV9
TGTGCCAGCAGCGCAGGGGGCTTGAACACTGAAGCTTTCTTT
CASSAGGLNTEAFF
>-|TRBJ2-7|13|TRBD2|TRBV7-3
TGTGCCAGCAGCTTGTCTAGCGGCTACGAGCAGTACTTC
CASSLSSGYEQYF
>few|TRBJ2-5|16|-|TRBV2
TGTGCCAGCAGTCTCCAGGTCGGGTTAAGGCAAGAGACCCAGTACTTC
CASSLQVGLRQETQYF
>-|TRBJ1-1|15|TRBD1|TRBV7-2
TGTGCCAGCAGCCCCACGTCGGGGCAGACAGGGGAAGCTTTCTTT
CASSPTSGQTGEAFF
>few|TRBJ2-2|15|TRBD2|TRBV12-3/TRBV12-4
TGTGCCAGCAGTTCGTCTAGCGGGAACACCGGGGAGCTGTTTTTT
CASSSSSGNTGELFF
>many|TRBJ2-1|16|TRBD2|TRBV11-2
TGTGCCAGCAGCCCGGAACGATGGCTAGCGGGAGTTGAGCAGTTCTTC
CASSPERWLAGVEQFF